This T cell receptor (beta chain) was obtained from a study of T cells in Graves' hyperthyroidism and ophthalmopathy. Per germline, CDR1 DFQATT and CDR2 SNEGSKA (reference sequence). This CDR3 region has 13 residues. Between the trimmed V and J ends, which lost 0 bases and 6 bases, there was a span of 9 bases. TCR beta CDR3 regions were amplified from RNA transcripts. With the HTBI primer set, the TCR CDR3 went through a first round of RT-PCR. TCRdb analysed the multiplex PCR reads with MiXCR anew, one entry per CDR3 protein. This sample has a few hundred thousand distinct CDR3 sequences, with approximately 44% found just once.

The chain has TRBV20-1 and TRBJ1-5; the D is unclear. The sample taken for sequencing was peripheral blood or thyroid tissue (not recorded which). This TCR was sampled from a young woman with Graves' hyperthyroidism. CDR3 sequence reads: CSARDGTGQPQHF. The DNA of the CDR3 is TGCAGTGCTAGAGATGGAACGGGTCAGCCCCAGCATTTT.